This is a list of T cell receptor beta chains from one sample in a study of blood T cell repertoires in COVID-19. Only in-frame clones appear in the TCRdb table, and some are missing; sequencing was by immunoSEQ multiplex PCR. The data hold approximately 160,000 clones, with approximately 82% observed a single time. What was sequenced was peripheral blood. These receptors all stem from a woman aged 50 to 60 in a cohort sampled during active or convalescent COVID-19. Each CDR3 is given with its conserved first and last residue. The order of the fields is CDR3 DNA, CDR3 protein, J gene, D gene, V gene, clone size. The D gene is left open where the match is weak. Clone size appears in some rows only: once, few, many, or a class for an expanded clone.

CDR3 DNA: TGTGCTAGTGGTTTCTCTAGCGGGAAGACCACAGATACGCAGTATTTT; CDR3 protein: CASGFSSGKTTDTQYF; J gene: TRBJ2-3; D gene: TRBD2; V gene: TRBV12-5; clone size: NA
CDR3 DNA: TGTGCCAGCAGTTACGGGACAGGCCCCTACGAGCAGTACTTC; CDR3 protein: CASSYGTGPYEQYF; J gene: TRBJ2-7; D gene: TRBD1; V gene: TRBV6-5; clone size: NA
CDR3 DNA: TGTGCCAGCAGCGCGCCGAACACCGGGGAGCTGTTTTTT; CDR3 protein: CASSAPNTGELFF; J gene: TRBJ2-2; D gene: NA; V gene: TRBV7-2; clone size: NA
CDR3 DNA: TGTGCCAGCAGCTTAACAGGGGTTTCTAATGAAAAACTGTTTTTT; CDR3 protein: CASSLTGVSNEKLFF; J gene: TRBJ1-4; D gene: TRBD1; V gene: TRBV7-2; clone size: NA
CDR3 DNA: TGTGCCAGCAGTTTCACCCAAACTAGCGGGGGTTACAATGAGCAGTTCTTC; CDR3 protein: CASSFTQTSGGYNEQFF; J gene: TRBJ2-1; D gene: TRBD2; V gene: TRBV27; clone size: NA
CDR3 DNA: TGTGCCAGTAGTTTCACAGGGGATTTTTATGGCTACACCTTC; CDR3 protein: CASSFTGDFYGYTF; J gene: TRBJ1-2; D gene: TRBD1; V gene: TRBV19; clone size: NA
CDR3 DNA: TGTGCCAGCTCACAAACCCGGGATAGCGGCACAGATACGCAGTATTTT; CDR3 protein: CASSQTRDSGTDTQYF; J gene: TRBJ2-3; D gene: NA; V gene: TRBV18; clone size: NA
CDR3 DNA: TGTGCCAGCAGCTTAGATCTTTATCAGGGTGGAGAGGCTTTC; CDR3 protein: CASSLDLYQGGEAF; J gene: TRBJ1-2; D gene: NA; V gene: TRBV11-2; clone size: NA
CDR3 DNA: TGCGCCAGCAGCTTGGAACAGGGGGCGTACGAGCAGTACTTC; CDR3 protein: CASSLEQGAYEQYF; J gene: TRBJ2-7; D gene: TRBD1; V gene: TRBV5-1; clone size: NA
CDR3 DNA: TGTGCCATCAGTGAGACCCCTGACTTTTTCGATGAGCAGTTCTTC; CDR3 protein: CAISETPDFFDEQFF; J gene: TRBJ2-1; D gene: NA; V gene: TRBV10-3; clone size: NA
CDR3 DNA: TGTGCCAGCAGACCCCTGGCAGGGCTCACCGGGGAGCTGTTTTTT; CDR3 protein: CASRPLAGLTGELFF; J gene: TRBJ2-2; D gene: NA; V gene: TRBV3-1/TRBV3-2; clone size: NA
CDR3 DNA: TGTGCCAGCAGCCAAGGGGCGCCGGGGGGGGAAAAACTGTTTTTT; CDR3 protein: CASSQGAPGGEKLFF; J gene: TRBJ1-4; D gene: NA; V gene: TRBV4-2; clone size: NA
CDR3 DNA: TGCGCCAGCAGCCGAAGTACAGGGGGAGGTGAAAAACTGTTTTTT; CDR3 protein: CASSRSTGGGEKLFF; J gene: TRBJ1-4; D gene: TRBD1; V gene: TRBV4-1; clone size: NA
CDR3 DNA: TGTGCCAGCAGCCAAGTGCGGAGCAGCTCTGGAAACACCATATATTTT; CDR3 protein: CASSQVRSSSGNTIYF; J gene: TRBJ1-3; D gene: NA; V gene: TRBV3-1/TRBV3-2; clone size: NA
CDR3 DNA: TGTGCCAGCAGCCGTGGACAGGGCGCGGTCGGGGAGCTGTTTTTT; CDR3 protein: CASSRGQGAVGELFF; J gene: TRBJ2-2; D gene: TRBD1; V gene: TRBV11-2; clone size: NA
CDR3 DNA: TGTGCCAGCAGTCGGGGGACAGGGCAGACCCAGTACTTC; CDR3 protein: CASSRGTGQTQYF; J gene: TRBJ2-5; D gene: TRBD1; V gene: TRBV27; clone size: NA
CDR3 DNA: TGTGCCAGCAGCCGGGACAGGACGAATCAGCCCCAGCATTTT; CDR3 protein: CASSRDRTNQPQHF; J gene: TRBJ1-5; D gene: TRBD1; V gene: TRBV11-1; clone size: NA
CDR3 DNA: TGTGCCAGCAGCTTGGGTGACAGGAACACCGGGGAGCTGTTTTTT; CDR3 protein: CASSLGDRNTGELFF; J gene: TRBJ2-2; D gene: NA; V gene: TRBV7-3; clone size: few
CDR3 DNA: TGTGCCAGCAGCTCTAAGACAGGGTGGACTGAAGCTTTCTTT; CDR3 protein: CASSSKTGWTEAFF; J gene: TRBJ1-1; D gene: TRBD1; V gene: TRBV7-8; clone size: NA
CDR3 DNA: TGTGCCAGTAATTTGGGACAGGGGCCTCTCTATGGCTACACCTTC; CDR3 protein: CASNLGQGPLYGYTF; J gene: TRBJ1-2; D gene: TRBD1; V gene: TRBV19; clone size: few
CDR3 DNA: TGTGCCAGCAGCCCCCGCCAGGGAGGTGAGCAGTTCTTC; CDR3 protein: CASSPRQGGEQFF; J gene: TRBJ2-1; D gene: NA; V gene: TRBV7-6; clone size: NA
CDR3 DNA: TGCGCCAGCAGCTTGGGGGCGGGCGATAATTCACCCCTCCACTTT; CDR3 protein: CASSLGAGDNSPLHF; J gene: TRBJ1-6; D gene: NA; V gene: TRBV5-1; clone size: NA
CDR3 DNA: TGTGCCAGCAGCCAGGCGGACAGGGGGACCCTCGCAACTAATGAAAAACTGTTTTTT; CDR3 protein: CASSQADRGTLATNEKLFF; J gene: TRBJ1-4; D gene: TRBD1; V gene: TRBV9; clone size: NA
CDR3 DNA: TGTGCCAGCAGCAGTCCAGGGATGTGCAATTCACCCCTCCACTTT; CDR3 protein: CASSSPGMCNSPLHF; J gene: TRBJ1-6; D gene: NA; V gene: TRBV21-1; clone size: few
CDR3 DNA: TGTGCCAGCAGGACTAGCGGCTCCTACGAGCAGTACTTC; CDR3 protein: CASRTSGSYEQYF; J gene: TRBJ2-7; D gene: TRBD2; V gene: TRBV12-3/TRBV12-4; clone size: once
CDR3 DNA: TGTGCCAGCTCACCACCTACAGGGGGTAACTATGGCTACACCTTC; CDR3 protein: CASSPPTGGNYGYTF; J gene: TRBJ1-2; D gene: TRBD1; V gene: TRBV18; clone size: NA
CDR3 DNA: TGTGCCAGCAGCTTAGGGGACAGGGTCTCTAATGGCTACACCTTC; CDR3 protein: CASSLGDRVSNGYTF; J gene: TRBJ1-2; D gene: TRBD1; V gene: TRBV13; clone size: NA
CDR3 DNA: TGTGCCAGCAGCCTGGGACTAGCCAACACCATATATTTT; CDR3 protein: CASSLGLANTIYF; J gene: TRBJ1-3; D gene: NA; V gene: TRBV13; clone size: NA
CDR3 DNA: TGTGCCGAAGGACAGGCTAACTATGGCTACACCTTC; CDR3 protein: CAEGQANYGYTF; J gene: TRBJ1-2; D gene: TRBD1; V gene: TRBV5-4; clone size: NA
CDR3 DNA: TGTGCCAGCAGCCAAAGGGACTACTCCTTCTCTGGAAACACCATATATTTT; CDR3 protein: CASSQRDYSFSGNTIYF; J gene: TRBJ1-3; D gene: NA; V gene: TRBV7-2; clone size: once
CDR3 DNA: TGCGCCAGCAGCTTACTTGCTGGGGGCAACACTGAAGCTTTCTTT; CDR3 protein: CASSLLAGGNTEAFF; J gene: TRBJ1-1; D gene: NA; V gene: TRBV5-1; clone size: once
CDR3 DNA: TGTGCCAGCTCACCCCGGGATGATAATTCACCCCTCCACTTT; CDR3 protein: CASSPRDDNSPLHF; J gene: TRBJ1-6; D gene: NA; V gene: TRBV18; clone size: NA
CDR3 DNA: TGTGCCAGCAGCTACGGGACTAGCCCAACCGGGGAGCTGTTTTTT; CDR3 protein: CASSYGTSPTGELFF; J gene: TRBJ2-2; D gene: TRBD2; V gene: TRBV6-6; clone size: NA
CDR3 DNA: TGTGCCAGCAGCACAGGGGGCAATCAGCCCCAGCATTTT; CDR3 protein: CASSTGGNQPQHF; J gene: TRBJ1-5; D gene: TRBD1; V gene: TRBV5-6; clone size: many
CDR3 DNA: TGCGCCAGCTCGACGCAGGGCTCCTATAATTCACCCCTCCACTTT; CDR3 protein: CASSTQGSYNSPLHF; J gene: TRBJ1-6; D gene: NA; V gene: TRBV5-1; clone size: few
CDR3 DNA: TGTGCCAGCAGCTCTAATCGGGAGACCCAGTACTTC; CDR3 protein: CASSSNRETQYF; J gene: TRBJ2-5; D gene: NA; V gene: TRBV7-2; clone size: NA
CDR3 DNA: TGTGCCAGCAGCCGCCGGGACACCCCGTTCTTC; CDR3 protein: CASSRRDTPFF; J gene: TRBJ2-1; D gene: NA; V gene: TRBV3-1/TRBV3-2; clone size: few
CDR3 DNA: TGTGCCAGCAGCTTGGGTAAAGGGGATGGCTACACCTTC; CDR3 protein: CASSLGKGDGYTF; J gene: TRBJ1-2; D gene: NA; V gene: TRBV5-4; clone size: NA
CDR3 DNA: TGTGCCAGCAGCTTAAGCGGACAGGGGGCCGGGGAGCTGTTTTTT; CDR3 protein: CASSLSGQGAGELFF; J gene: TRBJ2-2; D gene: TRBD1; V gene: TRBV11-3; clone size: NA
CDR3 DNA: TGTGCCAGCAGCCCCTACACCGGGACAGGAGCTTTCTTT; CDR3 protein: CASSPYTGTGAFF; J gene: TRBJ1-1; D gene: TRBD1; V gene: TRBV7-9; clone size: NA
CDR3 DNA: TGTGCCAGTAGTATAGGGGTTACAGGGTCTCAGCCCCAGCATTTT; CDR3 protein: CASSIGVTGSQPQHF; J gene: TRBJ1-5; D gene: NA; V gene: TRBV19; clone size: NA
CDR3 DNA: TGTGCCAGCCTTTGGCGGGGGGAAGAGACCCAGTACTTC; CDR3 protein: CASLWRGEETQYF; J gene: TRBJ2-5; D gene: TRBD2; V gene: TRBV19; clone size: NA
CDR3 DNA: TGCAGCGTTCAGAGGGGGCGCTTACCAGATACGCAGTATTTT; CDR3 protein: CSVQRGRLPDTQYF; J gene: TRBJ2-3; D gene: TRBD1; V gene: TRBV29-1; clone size: NA
CDR3 DNA: TGCGCCAGCAGCTTGGCTTCTTACACAGATACGCAGTATTTT; CDR3 protein: CASSLASYTDTQYF; J gene: TRBJ2-3; D gene: NA; V gene: TRBV5-1; clone size: few
CDR3 DNA: TGTGCCTGGAGCGGGGTAGGCGAGCAGTACTTC; CDR3 protein: CAWSGVGEQYF; J gene: TRBJ2-7; D gene: NA; V gene: TRBV30; clone size: NA